This TCR beta chain was recovered during a study of identical twins. Study results and caveats: Researchers reported weaker excess twin sharing in beta out-of-frame sequences. Where out-of-frame alpha sequences were twin-shared, they showed excess low generation probability.

To note about this clonotype: Its antigen is not known.

TCRdb independently ran MiXCR on the 5' RACE reads; one entry per CDR3 protein. The sample shows around 340,000 distinct CDR3 sequences, roughly an eighth of them seen only once. The sample was also linked to a second study, of yellow fever vaccine responses in identical twins.

Sequencing used CD8+ T cells sorted from blood. This sequence was found in a woman aged 18-29 years in good health.

CDR3 residues: CASSWGETTDTQYF. CDR3 nucleotides: TGTGCCAGTAGTTGGGGGGAGACTACAGATACGCAGTATTTT. This rearrangement joins TRBV19 to TRBJ2-3; possibly TRBD2 for D (6 bases). The V end lost 5 bases, the J end lost 3 bases, and 12 bases lay between the germline ends. The CDR3 totals 14 residues. Germline V lookup: CDR1 LNHDA, CDR2 SQIVND (reference sequence). Full variable domain (remainder filled in from reference TRBV19 and TRBJ2-3): DGGITQSPKYLFRKEGQNVTLSCEQNLNHDAMYWYRQDPGQGLRLIYYSQIVNDFQKGDIAEGYSVSREKKESFPLTVTSAQKNPTAFYLCASSWGETTDTQYFGPGTRLTVL.